One T cell receptor beta chain is described in this entry. This sample is drawn from a study of blood T cell repertoires in COVID-19. Study details: PBMCs, B-cell-depleted T cells, or T cells provided the cDNA or gDNA that made up the material.

The CDR3 length is 14 residues. Germline V gene data show CDR1 as LGHDT and CDR2 as YNNKEL (reference sequence). Between the trimmed V and J ends, which lost 1 base and 5 bases, there was a span of 11 bases. Assay used: immunoSEQ multiplex PCR; TCRdb lists only in-frame clones, some missing. The sample has a few hundred thousand clones, about 79% seen once. This TCR was sampled from a man in his forties who had recovered from COVID-19. The sample consisted of peripheral blood. The rearrangement uses TRBV3-1 (or the pseudogene TRBV3-2) and TRBJ1-1; D might be TRBD1 (5 bases). CDR3 region: CASSQVGGVTEAFF. The CDR3 DNA follows: TGTGCCAGCAGCCAAGTGGGGGGGGTGACTGAAGCTTTCTTT.